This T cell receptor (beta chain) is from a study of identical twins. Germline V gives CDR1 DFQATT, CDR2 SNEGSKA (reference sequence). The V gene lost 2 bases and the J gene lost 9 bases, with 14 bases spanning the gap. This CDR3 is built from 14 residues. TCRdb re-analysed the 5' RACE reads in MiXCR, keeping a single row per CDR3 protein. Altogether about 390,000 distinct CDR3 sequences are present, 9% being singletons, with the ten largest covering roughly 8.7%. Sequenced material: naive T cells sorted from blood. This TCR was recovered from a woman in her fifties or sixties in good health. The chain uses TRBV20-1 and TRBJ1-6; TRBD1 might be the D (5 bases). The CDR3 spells CSARSDSLSSPLHF. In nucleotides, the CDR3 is TGCAGTGCTAGATCAGACAGTTTGAGTTCACCCCTCCACTTT.